Listed below are T cell receptor beta chains from one sample, sequenced in a study of cytomegalovirus exposure and HLA in healthy donors. Profiling relied on immunoSEQ multiplex PCR, and the TCRdb table lists in-frame clones only, not all of them. The sample lists roughly 140,000 clones, around 75% occurring once. The sequencing sample was made of PBMCs. The origin of the receptors is a female donor in good health and CMV-seronegative. Both conserved end residues are part of each CDR3. The D gene is left open where the match is weak. Size is omitted from some rows. Given values are once, few, many or a class for expanded clones.

j_call d_call v_call clone_size cdr3_nt cdr3_aa
TRBJ1-3 NA TRBV18 once TGTGCCAGCTCACCAGCACAGGATGTCAGAAACACCATATATTTT CASSPAQDVRNTIYF
TRBJ1-2 TRBD1 TRBV30 NA TGTGCCTGTTCCAGGACAGGGGGCTCGGGAGGCTACACCTTC CACSRTGGSGGYTF
TRBJ2-4 TRBD1 TRBV7-9 NA TGTGCCAGCAGCATCACAGGGGTTGGAAACATTCAGTACTTC CASSITGVGNIQYF
TRBJ2-1 TRBD2 TRBV29-1 NA TGCAGCGTTATTTCGGGCGGGAGGGCCTACAATGAGCAGTTCTTC CSVISGGRAYNEQFF
TRBJ2-4 TRBD1 TRBV6-1 NA TGTGCCAGCAGTGGGGGACAGCTACTAGCCAAAAACATTCAGTACTTC CASSGGQLLAKNIQYF
TRBJ2-1 NA TRBV2 NA TGTGCCAGCAGTGAACCGGGGGGCGATGAGCAGTTCTTC CASSEPGGDEQFF
TRBJ2-6 TRBD2 TRBV7-9 NA TGTGCCAGCAGCACCGTCCGAGGACTAGCGAAATCTGGGGCCAACGTCCTGACTTTC CASSTVRGLAKSGANVLTF
TRBJ2-1 TRBD2 TRBV4-2 NA TGTGCCAGCAGCCATTCCGGGACTAGCGGGAGGGCTGATGAGCAGTTCTTC CASSHSGTSGRADEQFF
TRBJ2-5 TRBD1 TRBV15 NA TGTGCCACCAGCAGAGCATTGACAGGGGTAGGAGAGACCCAGTACTTC CATSRALTGVGETQYF
TRBJ1-2 NA TRBV6-5 NA TGTGCCAGCAGTTACTTAGATCACTACTATGTCTATGGCTACACCTTC CASSYLDHYYVYGYTF
TRBJ1-3 NA TRBV25-1 NA TGTGCCAGCAGTGACTACGGCTCAGGGGTCGGAAACACCATATATTTT CASSDYGSGVGNTIYF
TRBJ2-1 NA TRBV7-9 NA TGTGCCAGCAGCTTCGCGGGAACCACTTCCAATGAGCAGTTCTTC CASSFAGTTSNEQFF
TRBJ1-5 NA TRBV28 NA TGTGCCAGCAGTCCCCAGGTTGCATATCAGCCCCAGCATTTT CASSPQVAYQPQHF
TRBJ1-2 NA TRBV6-5 NA TGTGCCAGCAGTTATAAACCCCGCAGAACCTATGGCTACACCTTC CASSYKPRRTYGYTF
TRBJ1-2 NA TRBV6-5 once TGTGCCAGCAGCGACAGGATCTATGGCTACACCTTC CASSDRIYGYTF
TRBJ1-4 NA TRBV6-5 NA TGTGCCAGCAGTTACGTGGCAGGGGAAGAAAAACTGTTTTTT CASSYVAGEEKLFF
TRBJ2-1 NA TRBV4-1 NA TGCGCCAGCAGCCTCGGGAGCTCCTACAATGAGCAGTTCTTC CASSLGSSYNEQFF
TRBJ2-5 NA TRBV18 NA TGTGCCAGCTCACCAACGGGAAGACAAGAGACCCAGTACTTC CASSPTGRQETQYF
TRBJ2-3 NA TRBV14 few TGTGCCAGCAGCCCGACTGGAAATACGCAGTATTTT CASSPTGNTQYF
TRBJ1-2 NA TRBV18 NA TGTGCCAGCTCACCAACCGGGATCTATGGCTACACCTTC CASSPTGIYGYTF
TRBJ2-2 TRBD1 TRBV7-7 NA TGTGCCAGCAGCCGGGACAGGGGTAGCGGGGAGCTGTTTTTT CASSRDRGSGELFF
TRBJ1-4 NA TRBV9 few TGTGCCAGCAGCTTATTTACAGGGACTAATGAAAAACTGTTTTTT CASSLFTGTNEKLFF
TRBJ2-7 TRBD1 TRBV5-6 few TGTGCCAGCAGTAGACAGGGACCCCCTTGGGAGCAGTACTTC CASSRQGPPWEQYF
TRBJ2-7 NA TRBV6-5 NA TGTGCCAGCAGTTACTCGTGGCTGGGCCCCGACGAGCAGTACTTC CASSYSWLGPDEQYF
TRBJ2-7 NA TRBV28 once TGTGCCAGCAGTTTACAGGGGAGCTCCTACGAGCAGTACTTC CASSLQGSSYEQYF
TRBJ2-2 TRBD2 TRBV2 NA TGTGCCAGCAGTGAATGGGAGGGGCACACCGGGGAGCTGTTTTTT CASSEWEGHTGELFF
TRBJ1-1 NA TRBV10-3 NA TGTGCCATTAAACAGGGTTCGGTCACTGAAGCTTTCTTT CAIKQGSVTEAFF
TRBJ2-3 TRBD2 TRBV10-3 NA TGTGCCATCAGTGAACGGACTAGCGGGAGTCGGAGGGATACGCAGTATTTT CAISERTSGSRRDTQYF
TRBJ1-1 NA TRBV30 NA TGTGCCTGGAGTGTAGGTCAGGGAGGGACTGAAGCTTTCTTT CAWSVGQGGTEAFF
TRBJ2-7 NA TRBV6-6 NA TGTGCCAGCAGTTACGGACACCCAACCTACGAGCAGTACTTC CASSYGHPTYEQYF
TRBJ2-1 NA TRBV9 NA TGTGCCAGCAGCACAACCGGGACTTCCTACAATGAGCAGTTCTTC CASSTTGTSYNEQFF
TRBJ2-1 TRBD2 TRBV18 NA TGTGCCAGCTCATCCCGGGAGGGTCGGTCCTACAATGAGCAGTTCTTC CASSSREGRSYNEQFF